This T cell receptor (beta chain) was observed in a study of T cell responses to AZD1222 COVID-19 vaccine. Turning to the study itself: Combined were second doses at about 4 or about 12 weeks.

The CDR3 runs to 17 residues. Germline V gives CDR1 LNHDA, CDR2 SQIVND (reference sequence). Losses at the gene ends were 2 bases for V and 0 bases for J; bases not matched to a gene: 6. The repertoire was sequenced with immunoSEQ multiplex PCR; TCRdb's copy has only in-frame clones and lacks some. Altogether approximately 150,000 clones are present, approximately 90% being singletons, with the ten largest covering over 1.5%. This chain connects TRBV19 to TRBJ2-1; TRBD2 aligns across 8 bases. The sequenced sample was peripheral blood, obtained on day 0 of AZD1222 vaccination. The sequence was obtained from an adult in good health. In DNA form, the CDR3 reads TGTGCCAGTAGTATAAATAGCGGGATTAGCTCCTACAATGAGCAGTTCTTC. This sequence encodes CASSINSGISSYNEQFF.